This T cell receptor (beta chain) was identified in a study of blood T cell repertoires in COVID-19 (dated by TCRdb to about 2020). A note on the overall study: Samples from collaborators originated in the United States, Italy and Spain and spanned both the acute and convalescent phases of COVID-19. The prospective study material was composed of cDNA or gDNA derived from T cells, B-cell-depleted T cells, or PBMCs. Subjects who had been exposed to COVID-19, were actively infected with it, or had recovered from it provided the deeply sampled blood TCRbeta repertoires that made up the dataset. The repertoires were released in a freely available public database meant as a resource for research on the immune response to SARS-CoV-2. Samples came from the ongoing ImmuneRACE study (first 160 participants) plus 1,254 subjects from 6 global collaborators. Nearly every sample came with metadata listing a de-identified subject ID, COVID-19 status, age in years and sex. HLA class I and class II types, where available, came from metadata supplied by the sample provider rather than from assay-based typing. Points the paper makes about the study in general: Clinical and demographic metadata were provided uncurated, with the amount varying by source and participant.

TCRbeta CDR3 regions were amplified from genomic DNA using the immunoSEQ Assay, a bias-controlled multiplex PCR. For the original study's pipeline: The number of nucleated cells in each sample was estimated by amplification of reference gene primers within the assay. To quantify the absolute abundance of each unique TCRbeta CDR3 rearrangement, sequence reads were collapsed and filtered. Productive Simpson clonality was computed per sample as the square root of Simpson's diversity index over productive rearrangements. In TCRdb, the immuneACCESS table is reduced to in-frame sequences with V and J assigned. These tables do not hold every clone; where another copy was compared, an unresolved V gene accounts for under half, and the others remain unexplained. That table is the source of V, J and clone size, and D and trimming were worked out from the DNA. For this sample there are about 220,000 clones; roughly nine tenths appear just once. The biggest ten clones account for under 4% of the sample.

Turning to this clone: Its antigen target is currently unknown. Base qualities were left out, and no much larger clone turns up one base away.

Measured from the cysteine to the phenylalanine, the CDR3 is 14 residues long. The CDR3 DNA has 42 bases and is translated from base 1. For this chain, trimming is 3 bases at the V end and 11 bases at the J end, and the number of junction bases without a gene match is 8. CDR1 is given as MNHEY and CDR2 as SMNVEV, both from the germline V gene (reference sequence). Participants in the prospective study were aged 18 to 89 years, lived in 20 to 30 United States geographic areas, and enrolled through a virtual design. In the prospective study, cohorts were assigned on the basis of participant-reported clinical history obtained from a screening survey and a study questionnaire. Mobile phlebotomists in the prospective study collected whole blood, serum and a nasopharyngeal or oropharyngeal swab from every participant. Additional blood draws and questionnaires over an approximately two-month period could optionally be provided by prospective study participants. Blood samples from the prospective study were shipped frozen or at room temperature prior to DNA extraction.

The source is a woman aged 18-30 years in a cohort exposed to, infected with or recovered from COVID-19 (not recorded which). In this chain, TRBV27 is recombined with TRBJ2-1, and 9 bases in between align with TRBD2. Sequenced input: PBMCs or T cells enriched from blood (not recorded which). The CDR3 is CASSFGAGGLKQFF. The nucleotide sequence is TGTGCCAGCAGTTTCGGCGCGGGAGGGCTTAAGCAGTTCTTC.